This T cell receptor (beta chain) was found in a study of cytomegalovirus exposure and HLA in healthy donors. Turning to this clone: Its matching antigen is unknown.

General observations from the study: TRBV6-2, TRBV6-3 and other indistinguishable V segments were excluded. Later analysis identified 15,000 to 20,000 TCR beta sequences associated with HLA alleles, using a false discovery rate threshold of 0.05. Highly shared sequence variants in one cluster were likely a sequencing artifact.

Germline V lookup: CDR1 SGHNT, CDR2 YYREEE (reference sequence). Trimming pared 3 bases from V and 0 bases from J, leaving 14 bases between. The CDR3 is 16 amino acids. Vbeta (60) and Jbeta (13) primers were used in the PCR. Libraries were prepared by immunoSEQ multiplex PCR; TCRdb keeps only in-frame clonotypes and omits some of them. The sample records about 190,000 clones, 80% being singletons. The TCR comes from a middle-aged man in good health and CMV-seropositive. The sequencing input was PBMCs. The J gene is TRBJ2-3, the V gene TRBV5-4; TRBD2 is a possible D gene (6 bases). The CDR3 loop reads CASSSKPGLSTDTQYF. The CDR3 coding sequence is TGTGCCAGCAGCTCTAAGCCGGGACTTAGCACAGATACGCAGTATTTT.